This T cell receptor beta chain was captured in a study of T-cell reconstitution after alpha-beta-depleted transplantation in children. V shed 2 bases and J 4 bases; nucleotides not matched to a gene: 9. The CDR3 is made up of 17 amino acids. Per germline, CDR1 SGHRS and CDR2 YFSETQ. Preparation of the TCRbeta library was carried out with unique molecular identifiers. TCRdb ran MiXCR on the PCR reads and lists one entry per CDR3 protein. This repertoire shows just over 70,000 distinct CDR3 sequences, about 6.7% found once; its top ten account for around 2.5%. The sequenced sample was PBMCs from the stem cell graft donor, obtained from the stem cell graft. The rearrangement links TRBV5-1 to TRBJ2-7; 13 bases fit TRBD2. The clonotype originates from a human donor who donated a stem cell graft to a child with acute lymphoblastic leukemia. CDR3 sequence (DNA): TGCGCCAGCAGCTTCCCGCCCGGGACTAGCGGGACATACGAGCAGTACTTC. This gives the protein CASSFPPGTSGTYEQYF.